One sample yielded the 18 T cell receptor beta chains listed below, sequenced in a study of shared clonotypes between healthy human individuals. Selected positively for CCR7 and CD45RO-negative, naive CD8 cells excluded terminally differentiated effector memory CD45RA+ cells. Clones were sequenced by immunoSEQ multiplex PCR, and TCRdb holds only the in-frame ones, with some missing. The sample records over 800,000 clones, 80% to 95% being singletons. Sample: naive CD8+ T cells sorted from blood. These receptors were collected from a man aged 30-40 years in good health.

The chain couples TRBV9 to TRBJ2-3; D not resolved. V was trimmed by 1 base and J by 2 bases, leaving 14 bases between them. The CDR3 extends over 16 amino acids. Germline CDR1 SGDLS, CDR2 YYNGEE. The CDR3 region has the DNA TGTGCCAGCAGCGTACTGCTCTCAACGTCCACAGATACGCAGTATTTT. This encodes CASSVLLSTSTDTQYF.

In this sample, this clone turned up a few times. The rearrangement joins TRBV27 to TRBJ2-1; D is uncertain. V lost 10 bases to trimming and J lost 4 bases, with 11 bases between them. Germline-derived CDR1 and CDR2 are MNHEY and SMNVEV (reference sequence). The CDR3 contains 12 residues. CDR3 DNA sequence: TGTGCCACCGGTCTAGGGTACAATGAGCAGTTCTTC. Translated: CATGLGYNEQFF.

The rearrangement links TRBV19 to TRBJ1-2; tentatively, D is TRBD1 (6 bases). The V gene's germline CDR1 is LNHDA and CDR2 SQIVND (reference sequence). The V and J ends lost 3 bases and 4 bases respectively, with 12 bases between them. The CDR3 consists of 14 residues. The CDR3 DNA sequence: TGTGCCAGTAGTATCCCAGGGGAGAGCTATGGCTACACCTTC. It codes for CASSIPGESYGYTF.

V usage is TRBV7-2 and J usage is TRBJ2-3; TRBD2 agrees at 9 bases. Germline CDR1 and CDR2: SGHTA and FQGNSA. The CDR3 covers 16 residues. The V and J ends lost 5 bases and 7 bases, in that order; junction bases with no gene match: 13. The CDR3 nucleotides read TGTGCCAGCAGCCCCCCCGGGCGGGAGGGGACTTATACGCAGTATTTT. Translated, it gives CASSPPGREGTYTQYF.

Worth noting for this clone: Distinct nucleotide sequences in the sample also encode this CDR3. The V and J genes are TRBV27 and TRBJ2-7; TRBD2 matches at 8 bases. CDR3 size: 15 residues. The V and J ends lost 6 bases and 3 bases, in that order; junction bases with no gene match: 10. CDR1 is MNHEY and CDR2 is SMNVEV in the germline V gene (reference sequence). CDR3 loop: CASSPGTSGIYEQYF. CDR3 DNA sequence: TGTGCCAGCAGCCCGGGGACTAGTGGGATCTACGAGCAGTACTTC.

This clone occurred a few times. The genes are TRBV2 and TRBJ2-1; TRBD2 aligns across 9 bases. V lost 11 bases, J lost 4 bases, and 9 bases stayed unmatched. Germline values: CDR1 SNHLY, CDR2 FYNNEI. The CDR3 is 14 residues long. The CDR3 loop is CASLGTSSYNEQFF. In nucleotides, the CDR3 is TGTGCCTCCCTGGGGACTAGCTCTTACAATGAGCAGTTCTTC.

Worth noting for this clone: A junction end diverges from the germline sequence, so it may reflect a read error. The V gene is TRBV15, the J gene TRBJ1-1; D remains unclear. Germline loops: CDR1 LNHNV, CDR2 YYDKDF (reference sequence). The CDR3 loop spans 12 amino acids. CDR3 nucleotides: TGTGCCACCAGCAGAGAAAACAGTGAAGCTTTCTTT. It codes for CATSRENSEAFF.

The V gene is TRBV7-9, the J gene TRBJ2-7; 10 bases agree with TRBD2. Trimming at V came to 8 bases and at J to 4 bases, leaving 14 bases not matched to a gene. CDR3 length equals 16 residues. CDR1 is SEHNR, CDR2 FQNEAQ, per germline (reference sequence). CDR3 nucleotide sequence: TGTGCCAGCTTTGGGTGGACTAGCGGAGAAGATTACGAGCAGTACTTC. Protein sequence: CASFGWTSGEDYEQYF.

The J gene is TRBJ1-2, the V gene TRBV30; the match to TRBD1 covers 7 bases. This CDR3 region has 17 residues. V shed 3 bases, J shed 0 bases, and the junction held 13 bases outside the gene matches. Germline V gene sequence: CDR1 GTSNPN, CDR2 SVGIG (reference sequence). The CDR3 is CAWRGTDDDKANYGYTF. For the CDR3, the DNA is TGTGCCTGGAGGGGGACAGACGACGATAAAGCTAACTATGGCTACACCTTC.

V is TRBV7-2 and J is TRBJ2-3; TRBD2 matches at 8 bases. Trimming at V came to 2 bases and at J to 3 bases, leaving 10 bases not matched to a gene. CDR1 is SGHTA, CDR2 FQGNSA, per germline. The CDR3 runs 17 residues. The CDR3 sequence is CASSLPRLASVTDTQYF. The CDR3 DNA follows: TGTGCCAGCAGCTTACCTAGACTAGCGTCGGTGACAGATACGCAGTATTTT.

V gene TRBV18 combines with J gene TRBJ2-5, with D perhaps matching TRBD1 (6 bases). The CDR3 sequence is 15 residues long. In germline, CDR1 is KGHSH, CDR2 LQKENI. V was trimmed by 0 bases and J by 4 bases, leaving 12 bases between them. The CDR3, as DNA: TGTGCCAGCTCACCACCCGGGTCGGACAGAGAGACCCAGTACTTC. Amino acid sequence: CASSPPGSDRETQYF.

J is TRBJ1-5 and V is TRBV5-8, with D possibly being TRBD1 (5 bases). Trimming pared 2 bases from V and 6 bases from J, leaving 18 bases between. The CDR3 is 16 amino acids. Germline-derived CDR1 and CDR2 are SGHTS and YDEGEE. CDR3 nucleotide sequence: TGTGCCAGCAGCTTTTCAGGCAGGGTAGGTACTCAGCCCCAGCATTTT. As protein: CASSFSGRVGTQPQHF.

V is TRBV30 and J is TRBJ1-1, with 7 bases matching TRBD1. Germline values: CDR1 GTSNPN, CDR2 SVGIG (reference sequence). CDR3 length: 13 residues. The V gene end was trimmed by 3 bases and the J gene end by 4 bases; junction bases not matched to a gene: 5. CDR3 amino acids: CAWSRRGPTEAFF. DNA for the CDR3: TGTGCCTGGAGCAGGAGGGGGCCCACTGAAGCTTTCTTT.

The chain couples TRBV7-9 to TRBJ2-7, with 13 nucleotides matching TRBD2. The germline CDR1 and CDR2 sequences are SEHNR and FQNEAQ (reference sequence). This CDR3 contains 15 residues. The J segment lost 3 bases and the V segment lost 6 bases, leaving 5 bases of the junction unmatched. The DNA for the CDR3 is TGTGCCAGCAGTTGGACTAGCGGGAGAATCTACGAGCAGTACTTC. This codes for CASSWTSGRIYEQYF.

V is TRBV2 and J is TRBJ2-1; D may correspond to TRBD1 or TRBD2 (5 bases each). The CDR3 totals 15 residues. V was trimmed by 5 bases and J by 2 bases, leaving 13 bases between them. Germline loops: CDR1 SNHLY, CDR2 FYNNEI. The CDR3 here is CASSSGPPPYNEQFF. CDR3 sequence (DNA): TGTGCCAGCAGTTCGGGACCGCCGCCCTACAATGAGCAGTTCTTC.

V gene TRBV5-1 combines with J gene TRBJ2-7, with TRBD1 as a possible D gene (6 bases). This CDR3 comprises 14 residues. Looked up from germline, CDR1 is SGHRS and CDR2 is YFSETQ. Trimming removed 0 bases from V and 2 bases from J, with 9 bases in between. DNA for the CDR3: TGCGCCAGCAGCTTGGGGTGGGGGCCCTACGAGCAGTACTTC. Its translation: CASSLGWGPYEQYF.

This chain joins TRBV6-5 and TRBJ2-7; TRBD1 is a possible D gene (6 bases). Trimming stripped 5 bases from V and 6 bases from J, with 23 bases between. Germline V gene sequence: CDR1 MNHEY, CDR2 SVGAGI. The CDR3 consists of 16 residues. The CDR3 nucleotides are TGTGCCAGCAGTAACTTGGGACATAAGCCTCCGGGCGAGCAGTACTTC. This translates into CASSNLGHKPPGEQYF.

The chain combines TRBV14 with TRBJ2-7; D is perhaps TRBD1 (5 bases). The V end lost 0 bases, the J end lost 5 bases, and 26 bases lay between the germline ends. CDR1 and CDR2 (germline): SGHDN, FVKESK. The length of the CDR3 is 19 residues. The CDR3 here is CASSQDHRWQGGPLDEQYF. DNA for the CDR3: TGTGCCAGCAGCCAAGATCATAGGTGGCAGGGCGGCCCACTCGACGAGCAGTACTTC.